This entry lists 9 T cell receptor beta chains sequenced from one sample in a study of T cells in Graves' hyperthyroidism and ophthalmopathy. RNA transcripts gave rise to amplified TCR beta CDR3 regions. The HTBI primer set was used in a first-round RT-PCR of the TCR CDR3. TCRdb re-derived calls from the multiplex PCR reads in MiXCR, one entry per CDR3 protein. The data show 500,000 to 800,000 distinct CDR3 sequences, 13% to 15% seen once. The material sequenced was blood. The receptors derive from a woman between 50 and 59 years old with Graves' ophthalmopathy.

This clonotype was seen at least ten times. V usage is TRBV3-1 and J usage is TRBJ1-1, with 7 positions matching TRBD1. The CDR3 sequence is 17 residues long. Germline trimming cut 2 bases from V and 6 bases from J; bases unmatched to any gene: 15. Germline lookup yields CDR1 LGHDT and CDR2 YNNKEL (reference sequence). The CDR3, as DNA: TGTGCCAGCAGCCAAAGGTCCAAAACAGGGGTATCTGCTGAAGCTTTCTTT. Translating it yields CASSQRSKTGVSAEAFF.

This clonotype was seen repeatedly, ten times or more. The V and J genes are TRBV30 and TRBJ1-5; D is unresolved. The germline gives CDR1 GTSNPN, CDR2 SVGIG (reference sequence). The CDR3 loop spans 13 amino acids. Trimming left V 0 bases short and J 4 bases short, with 7 bases between. Written as DNA, the CDR3 is TGTGCCTGGAGTGTCGGGCGGAATCAGCCCCAGCATTTT. This sequence encodes CAWSVGRNQPQHF.

In this sample, this clonotype turned up many times. V gene TRBV7-2 combines with J gene TRBJ2-3; 11 bases match TRBD2. Germline-derived CDR1 and CDR2 are SGHTA and FQGNSA. The CDR3 is 15 residues long. Trimming took 3 bases from V and 4 from J; bases not matched to a gene: 3. The CDR3 nucleotides read TGTGCCAGCAGCTTGGGACTAGCGGATTCAGATACGCAGTATTTT. Its protein product is CASSLGLADSDTQYF. The entire variable domain, with the rest obtained from reference TRBV7-2 and TRBJ2-3, is as follows: GAGVSQSPSNKVTEKGKDVELRCDPISGHTALYWYRQSLGQGLEFLIYFQGNSAPDKSGLPSDRFSAERTGGSVSTLTIQRTQQEDSAVYLCASSLGLADSDTQYFGPGTRLTVL.

The gene calls are TRBV12-3 or TRBV12-4 and TRBJ2-5; 9 bases are a match to TRBD2. The CDR3 is 17 residues long. Losses at the gene ends were 3 bases for V and 1 base for J; bases not matched to a gene: 9. CDR3 amino acids: CASSLDLGLAPQETQYF. Here the CDR3 DNA reads TGTGCCAGCAGTTTGGACTTGGGACTAGCCCCCCAAGAGACCCAGTACTTC.

V and J are TRBV24-1 and TRBJ2-7, with TRBD1 matching over 7 bases. V was clipped by 5 bases and J by 5 bases; unmatched bases: 2. Germline CDR1 KGHDR, CDR2 SFDVKD. The CDR3 consists of 12 residues. The CDR3 sequence: CATSVRGHEQYF. CDR3 nucleotides: TGTGCCACCAGTGTTAGGGGGCACGAGCAGTACTTC.

The rearrangement joins TRBV5-1 to TRBJ2-1; 10 positions match TRBD2. Germline-derived CDR1 and CDR2 are SGHRS and YFSETQ. With V trimmed by 5 bases and J by 4 bases, 12 bases remained unmatched. The CDR3 has 17 residues. For the CDR3, the DNA is TGCGCCAGCAGTCTGGGGGGGGCTAGCGGGAGATACAATGAGCAGTTCTTC. It codes for CASSLGGASGRYNEQFF.

This clonotype appeared many times. V usage is TRBV6-1 and J usage is TRBJ1-1; D possibly corresponds to TRBD1 (6 bases). Germline loops: CDR1 MNHNS, CDR2 SASEGT. CDR3 length: 16 residues. V was shortened by 5 bases and J by 1 base, with 17 bases between the two germline ends. The CDR3 loop reads CASSSPGADSNTEAFF. DNA of the CDR3: TGTGCCAGCAGTTCCCCGGGGGCAGACTCGAACACTGAAGCTTTCTTT.

The table lists this clonotype with a few counts. The chain has TRBV19 and TRBJ2-1; TRBD2 matches at 7 bases. Trimming at V came to 3 bases and at J to 4 bases, leaving 6 bases not matched to a gene. This CDR3 region has 15 residues. The V gene's germline CDR1 is LNHDA and CDR2 SQIVND (reference sequence). The chain's CDR3 is CASSMPSGKYNEQFF. CDR3 nucleotide sequence: TGTGCCAGTAGTATGCCCAGCGGGAAGTACAATGAGCAGTTCTTC.

V and J are TRBV6-1 and TRBJ2-7; 9 nucleotides line up with TRBD1. Germline values: CDR1 MNHNS, CDR2 SASEGT. The CDR3 has 13 residues. V dropped 11 bases and J dropped 7; count of bases not matched to a gene: 12. The CDR3: CAATGTGSYEQYF. DNA of the CDR3: TGTGCCGCAACCGGGACAGGGTCTTATGAGCAGTACTTC.